This T cell receptor beta chain was sequenced for a study of T cell responses to AZD1222 COVID-19 vaccine. At the level of the study: Timing groups of about 4 and about 12 weeks for second doses were pooled.

A word on this clone: The antigen remains undetermined.

Clones were sequenced by immunoSEQ multiplex PCR, and TCRdb holds only the in-frame ones, with some missing. The sample lists around 52,000 clones, about 86% seen once, with approximately 15% in the top ten. Overall study findings and caveats: Spike-spanning, vaccine-associated CD4 TCRs were dominant at 160-218 and 743-854. Donors skewed white British and female; clonal diversity was possibly underestimated. Repertoire sampling was restricted to post-peak T cell response timepoints.

The length of the CDR3 is 14 residues. Germline V CDR1 and CDR2: SGHTS, YDEGEE. The germline V and J ends were trimmed by 4 bases and 7 bases, with 14 bases remaining between them. V is TRBV5-8 and J is TRBJ1-4; D not certain. The input for sequencing was peripheral blood, taken on day 0 of AZD1222 vaccination. This TCR was recovered from an adult in good health. The CDR3 DNA reads as TGTGCCAGCAGCCCCAGAGGTGTGCGTGAAAAACTGTTTTTT. It codes for CASSPRGVREKLFF.